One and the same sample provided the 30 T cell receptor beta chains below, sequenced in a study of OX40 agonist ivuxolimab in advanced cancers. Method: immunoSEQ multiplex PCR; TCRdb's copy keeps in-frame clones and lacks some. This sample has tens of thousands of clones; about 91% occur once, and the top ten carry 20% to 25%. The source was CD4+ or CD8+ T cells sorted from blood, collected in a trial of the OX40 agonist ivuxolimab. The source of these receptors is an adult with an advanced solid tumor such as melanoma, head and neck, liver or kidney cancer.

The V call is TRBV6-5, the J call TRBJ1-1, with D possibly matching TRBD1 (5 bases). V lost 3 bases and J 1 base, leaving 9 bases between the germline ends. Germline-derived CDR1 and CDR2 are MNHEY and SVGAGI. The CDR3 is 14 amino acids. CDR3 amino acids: CASSYVGGNTEAFF. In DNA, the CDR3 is TGTGCCAGCAGTTATGTGGGGGGGAACACTGAAGCTTTCTTT.

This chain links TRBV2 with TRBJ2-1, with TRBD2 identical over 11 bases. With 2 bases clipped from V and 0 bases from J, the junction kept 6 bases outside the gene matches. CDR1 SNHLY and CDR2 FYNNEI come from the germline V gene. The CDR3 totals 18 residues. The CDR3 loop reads CASSERRTSGSSYNEQFF. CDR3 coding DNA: TGTGCCAGCAGTGAAAGGAGGACTAGCGGGTCCTCCTACAATGAGCAGTTCTTC.

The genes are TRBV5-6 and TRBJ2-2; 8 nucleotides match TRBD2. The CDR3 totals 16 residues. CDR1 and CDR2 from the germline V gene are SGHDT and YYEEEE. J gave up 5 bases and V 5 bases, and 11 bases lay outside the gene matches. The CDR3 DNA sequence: TGTGCCAGCAGTTCAGGCAGCGGGAGAGGGACCGGGGAGCTGTTTTTT. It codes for CASSSGSGRGTGELFF.

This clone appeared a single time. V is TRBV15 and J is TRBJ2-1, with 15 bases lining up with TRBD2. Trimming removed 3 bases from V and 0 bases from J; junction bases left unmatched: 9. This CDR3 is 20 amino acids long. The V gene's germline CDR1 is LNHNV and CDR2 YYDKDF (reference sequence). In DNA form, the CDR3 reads TGTGCCACCAGCAGTGCCGGGACTAGCGGGAGGCCTCCCTCCTACAATGAGCAGTTCTTC. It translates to CATSSAGTSGRPPSYNEQFF. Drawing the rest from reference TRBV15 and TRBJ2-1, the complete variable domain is DAMVIQNPRYQVTQFGKPVTLSCSQTLNHNVMYWYQQKSSQAPKLLFHYYDKDFNNEADTPDNFQSRRPNTSFCFLDIRSPGLGDTAMYLCATSSAGTSGRPPSYNEQFFGPGTRLTVL.

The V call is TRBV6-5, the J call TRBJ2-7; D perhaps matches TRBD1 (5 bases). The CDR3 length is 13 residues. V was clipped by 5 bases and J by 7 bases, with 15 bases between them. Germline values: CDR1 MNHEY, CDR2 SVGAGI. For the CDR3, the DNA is TGTGCCAGCAGTCCTAGGGGTTTCTTGGAGCAGTACTTC. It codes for CASSPRGFLEQYF.

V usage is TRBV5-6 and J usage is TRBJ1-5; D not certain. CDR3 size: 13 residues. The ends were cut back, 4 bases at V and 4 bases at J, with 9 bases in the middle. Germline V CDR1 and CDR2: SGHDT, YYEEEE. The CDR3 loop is CASSQVGNQPQHF. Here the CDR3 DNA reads TGTGCCAGCAGCCAGGTGGGGAATCAGCCCCAGCATTTT.

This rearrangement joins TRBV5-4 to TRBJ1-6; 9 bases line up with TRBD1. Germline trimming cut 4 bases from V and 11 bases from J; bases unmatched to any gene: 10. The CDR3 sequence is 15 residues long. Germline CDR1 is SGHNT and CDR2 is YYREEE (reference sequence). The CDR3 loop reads CASSGAGTGTAPLHF. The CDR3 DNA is TGTGCCAGCAGCGGAGCCGGGACAGGGACGGCACCCCTCCACTTT.

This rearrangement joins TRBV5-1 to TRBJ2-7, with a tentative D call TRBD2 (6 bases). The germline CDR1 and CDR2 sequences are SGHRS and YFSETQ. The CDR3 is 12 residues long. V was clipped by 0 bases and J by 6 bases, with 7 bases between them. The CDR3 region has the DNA TGCGCCAGCAGCTTGGCCGGGGGCGAGCAGTACTTC. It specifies CASSLAGGEQYF.

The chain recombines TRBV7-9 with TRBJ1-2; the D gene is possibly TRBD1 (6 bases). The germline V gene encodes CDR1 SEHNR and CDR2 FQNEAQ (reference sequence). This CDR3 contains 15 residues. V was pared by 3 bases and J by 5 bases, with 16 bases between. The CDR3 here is CASSFAHREIYGYTF. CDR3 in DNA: TGTGCCAGCAGCTTTGCCCACAGGGAAATTTATGGCTACACCTTC.

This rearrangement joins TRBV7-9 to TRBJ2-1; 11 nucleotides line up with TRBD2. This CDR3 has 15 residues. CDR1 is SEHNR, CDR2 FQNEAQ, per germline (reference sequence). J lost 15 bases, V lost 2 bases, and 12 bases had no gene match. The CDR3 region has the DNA TGTGCCAGCAGCTTACTAGCGGGGGGTCGACTTGTCCCGTTCTTC. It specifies CASSLLAGGRLVPFF.

CDR3 in amino acids: CASSYRSYDFSYEQYF. CDR3 sequence (DNA): TGTGCCAGCAGTTACAGGTCGTATGACTTTTCCTACGAGCAGTACTTC. V is TRBV6-6 and J is TRBJ2-7; D remains unclear. CDR3 length: 16 amino acids. In germline, CDR1 is MNHNY, CDR2 SVGAGI (reference sequence). V dropped 2 bases and J dropped 1 base, with 15 bases sitting between them.

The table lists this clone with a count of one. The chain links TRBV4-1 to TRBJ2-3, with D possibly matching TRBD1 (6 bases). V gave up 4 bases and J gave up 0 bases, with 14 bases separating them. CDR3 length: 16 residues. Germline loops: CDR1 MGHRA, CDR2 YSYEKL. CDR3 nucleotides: TGCGCCAGCAGCCTACTGGACAGCGGCAGCACAGATACGCAGTATTTT. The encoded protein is CASSLLDSGSTDTQYF.

CDR3 nucleotide sequence: TGCGCCAGCAGCGGGGGACTAGTGGGTGACAATGAGCAGTTCTTC. Amino acids: CASSGGLVGDNEQFF. The rearrangement joins TRBV5-1 to TRBJ2-1; 8 bases agree with TRBD2. This CDR3 region has 15 residues. Germline-derived CDR1 and CDR2 are SGHRS and YFSETQ. V lost 4 bases and J lost 5; bases outside the gene matches: 8.

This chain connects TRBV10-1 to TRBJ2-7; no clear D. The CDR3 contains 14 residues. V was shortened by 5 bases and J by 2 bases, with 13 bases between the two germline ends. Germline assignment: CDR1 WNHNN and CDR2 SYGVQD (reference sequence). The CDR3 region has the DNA TGCGCCAGCAGTCCTGGTAAAGGGACCTACGAGCAGTACTTC. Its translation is CASSPGKGTYEQYF.

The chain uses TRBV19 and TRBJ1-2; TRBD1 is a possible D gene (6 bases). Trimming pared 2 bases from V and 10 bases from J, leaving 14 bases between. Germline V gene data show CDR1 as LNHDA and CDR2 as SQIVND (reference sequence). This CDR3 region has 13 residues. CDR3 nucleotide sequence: TGTGCCAGTAGTATACAGATCTCAGGGGACTACACCTTC. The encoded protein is CASSIQISGDYTF.

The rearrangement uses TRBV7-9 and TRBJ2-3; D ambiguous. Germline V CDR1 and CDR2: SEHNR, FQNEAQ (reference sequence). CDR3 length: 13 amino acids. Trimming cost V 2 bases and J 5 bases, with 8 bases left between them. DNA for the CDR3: TGTGCCAGCAGCTTACCACAGATAGATACGCAGTATTTT. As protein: CASSLPQIDTQYF.

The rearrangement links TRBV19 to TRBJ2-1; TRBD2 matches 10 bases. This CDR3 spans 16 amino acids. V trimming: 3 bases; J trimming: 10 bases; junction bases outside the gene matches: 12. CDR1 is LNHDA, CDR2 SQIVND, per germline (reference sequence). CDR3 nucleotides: TGTGCCAGTAGTATCTGGGCGTCTAGCGGGAGTAGGGAGCAGTTCTTC. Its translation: CASSIWASSGSREQFF.

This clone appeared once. CDR3 nucleotide sequence: TGTGCCAGCAGGGCTCTCAGCTCCTACAATGAGCAGTTCTTC. Translation gives CASRALSSYNEQFF. The rearrangement uses TRBV28 and TRBJ2-1; D gene ambiguous. V dropped 6 bases and J dropped 0 bases, with 9 bases sitting between them. Germline V CDR1 and CDR2: MDHEN, SYDVKM. CDR3 length: 14 residues.

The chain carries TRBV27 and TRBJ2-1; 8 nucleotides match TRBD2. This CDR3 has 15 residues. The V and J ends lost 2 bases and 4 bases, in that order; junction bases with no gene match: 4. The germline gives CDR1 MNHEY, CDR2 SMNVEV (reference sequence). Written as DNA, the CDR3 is TGTGCCAGCAGTTTACGGGAGGGCTTATACAATGAGCAGTTCTTC. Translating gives CASSLREGLYNEQFF.

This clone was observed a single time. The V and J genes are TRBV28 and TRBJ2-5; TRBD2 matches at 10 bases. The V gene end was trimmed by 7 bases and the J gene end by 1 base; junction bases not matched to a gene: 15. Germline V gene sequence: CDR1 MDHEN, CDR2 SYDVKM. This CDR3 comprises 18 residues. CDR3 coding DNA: TGTGCCAGCACATCCCGACTAGCGGGTTGGGAACTCCAAGAGACCCAGTACTTC. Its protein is CASTSRLAGWELQETQYF.

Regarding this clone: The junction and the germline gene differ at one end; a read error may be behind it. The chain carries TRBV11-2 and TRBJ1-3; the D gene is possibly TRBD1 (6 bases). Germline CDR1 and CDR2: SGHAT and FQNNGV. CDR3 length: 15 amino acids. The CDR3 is CVSSLTGSSGNTIYF. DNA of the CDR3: TGTGTCAGCAGCTTGACAGGATCCTCTGGAAACACCATATATTTT. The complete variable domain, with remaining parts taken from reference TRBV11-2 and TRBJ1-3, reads EAGVAQSPRYKIIEKRQSVAFWCNPISGHATLYWYQQILGQGPKLLIQFQNNGVVDDSQLPKDRFSAERLKGVDSTLKIQPAKLEDSAVYLCVSSLTGSSGNTIYFGEGSWLTVV.

Here the CDR3 DNA reads TGTGCCAGCACCCCCGGGAACCAAGAGACCCAGTACTTC. This encodes CASTPGNQETQYF. This rearrangement joins TRBV7-9 to TRBJ2-5; a possible D gene is TRBD2 (5 bases). The germline V and J ends were trimmed by 7 bases and 0 bases, with 9 bases remaining between them. The CDR3 is made up of 13 amino acids. Germline V lookup: CDR1 SEHNR, CDR2 FQNEAQ (reference sequence).

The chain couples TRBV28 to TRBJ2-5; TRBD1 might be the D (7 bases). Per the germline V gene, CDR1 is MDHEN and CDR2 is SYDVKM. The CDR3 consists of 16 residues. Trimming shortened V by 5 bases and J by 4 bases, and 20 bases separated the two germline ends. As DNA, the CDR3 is TGTGCCAGCAGTCCGCTGACAGGGAGGATTGGAGAGACCCAGTACTTC. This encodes CASSPLTGRIGETQYF.

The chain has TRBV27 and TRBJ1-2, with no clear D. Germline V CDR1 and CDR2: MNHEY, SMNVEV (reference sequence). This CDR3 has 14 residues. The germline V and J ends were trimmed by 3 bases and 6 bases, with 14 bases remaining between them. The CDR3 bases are TGTGCCAGCAGTTTTTGGGGTTCCGGCGATGGCTACACCTTC. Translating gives CASSFWGSGDGYTF.

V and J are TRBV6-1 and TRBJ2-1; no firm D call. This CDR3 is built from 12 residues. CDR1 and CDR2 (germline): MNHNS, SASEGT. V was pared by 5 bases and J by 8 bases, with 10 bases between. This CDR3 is CASSYSSYEQFF. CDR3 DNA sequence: TGTGCCAGCAGTTATTCGTCTTATGAGCAGTTCTTC.

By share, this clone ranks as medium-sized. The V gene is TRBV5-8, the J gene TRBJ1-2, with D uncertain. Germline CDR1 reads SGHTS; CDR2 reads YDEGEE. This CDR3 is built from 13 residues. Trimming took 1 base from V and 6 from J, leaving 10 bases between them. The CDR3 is CASSLSMTNGYTF. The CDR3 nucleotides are TGTGCCAGCAGCTTGTCTATGACAAATGGCTACACCTTC.

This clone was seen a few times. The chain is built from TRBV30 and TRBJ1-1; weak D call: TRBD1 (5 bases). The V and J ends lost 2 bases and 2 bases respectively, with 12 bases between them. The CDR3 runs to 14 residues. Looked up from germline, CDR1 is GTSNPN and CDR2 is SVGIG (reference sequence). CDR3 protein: CAWSPQRGNTEAFF. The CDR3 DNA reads TGTGCCTGGAGTCCCCAGAGGGGAAACACTGAAGCTTTCTTT.

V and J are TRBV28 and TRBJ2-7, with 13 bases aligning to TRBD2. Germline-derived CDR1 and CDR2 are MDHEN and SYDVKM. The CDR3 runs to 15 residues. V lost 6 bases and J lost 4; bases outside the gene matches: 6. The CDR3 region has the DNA TGTGCCAGCAGCCGAGGGACTAGCGGGATATACGAGCAGTACTTC. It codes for CASSRGTSGIYEQYF.

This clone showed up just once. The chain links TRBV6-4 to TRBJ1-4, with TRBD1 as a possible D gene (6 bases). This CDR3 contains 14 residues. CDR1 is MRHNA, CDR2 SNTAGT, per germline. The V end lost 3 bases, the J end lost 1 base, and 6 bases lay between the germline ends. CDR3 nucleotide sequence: TGTGCCAGCAGTGAAGGGGGAACTAATGAAAAACTGTTTTTT. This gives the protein CASSEGGTNEKLFF.

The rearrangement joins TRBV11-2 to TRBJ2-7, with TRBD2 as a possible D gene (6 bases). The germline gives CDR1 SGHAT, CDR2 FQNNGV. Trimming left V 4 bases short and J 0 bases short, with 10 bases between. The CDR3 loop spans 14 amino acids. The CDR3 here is CASSSGTFSYEQYF. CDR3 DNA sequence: TGTGCCAGCAGCTCCGGGACTTTCTCCTACGAGCAGTACTTC.